A single sample is the source of the 11 T cell receptor beta chains below, sequenced in a study of control samples from healthy donors and cancer patients. TCRdb's table, derived via immunoSEQ multiplex PCR, lists solely in-frame clones and lacks some. The data show approximately 120,000 clones, around 87% seen once. Sequencing input: blood. These receptors all stem from a man in his forties in good health.

V usage is TRBV10-3 and J usage is TRBJ2-6; 10 bases align to TRBD2. This CDR3 has 18 residues. The germline CDR1 and CDR2 sequences are ENHRY and SYGVKD. Unmatched junction bases numbered 10, after V lost 6 bases and J lost 2 bases. The CDR3, as DNA: TGTGCCATCAGCCCCACAGCGGGGGGGCCCCCTGGGGCCAACGTCCTGACTTTC. Protein product: CAISPTAGGPPGANVLTF.

The chain has TRBV19 and TRBJ1-1, with D possibly TRBD1 on 5 matching bases. V shed 0 bases and J shed 4 bases, with 6 bases lying between them. CDR3 size: 13 residues. Germline V gives CDR1 LNHDA, CDR2 SQIVND (reference sequence). The CDR3 nucleotides are TGTGCCAGTAGTATAGACAGGGTCACTGAAGCTTTCTTT. This codes for CASSIDRVTEAFF.

The chain joins TRBV15 to TRBJ1-2, with a possible D match to TRBD1 (5 bases). V was trimmed by 2 bases and J by 5 bases, leaving 9 bases between them. Per germline, CDR1 LNHNV and CDR2 YYDKDF (reference sequence). The CDR3 loop spans 13 amino acids. The CDR3, as DNA: TGTGCCACCAGCAGAACCCGACAGTATGGCTACACCTTC. This codes for CATSRTRQYGYTF. Filled out from reference TRBV15 and TRBJ1-2, the complete variable domain reads DAMVIQNPRYQVTQFGKPVTLSCSQTLNHNVMYWYQQKSSQAPKLLFHYYDKDFNNEADTPDNFQSRRPNTSFCFLDIRSPGLGDTAMYLCATSRTRQYGYTFGSGTRLTVV.

In this sample, this clone turned up a few times. The V and J genes are TRBV5-4 and TRBJ1-3; 9 bases line up with TRBD1. In germline, CDR1 is SGHNT, CDR2 YYREEE (reference sequence). This CDR3 region has 16 residues. After removal of 2 bases from V and 0 bases from J, the junction contained 3 bases not matched to a gene. This CDR3 is CASSFDRGNSGNTIYF. The CDR3, as DNA: TGTGCCAGCAGCTTCGACAGGGGGAACTCTGGAAACACCATATATTTT.

The rearrangement joins TRBV6-2 or TRBV6-3 to TRBJ2-5; weak D call: TRBD2 (5 bases). Between the trimmed V and J ends, which lost 1 base and 5 bases, there was a span of 11 bases. CDR1 and CDR2 from the germline V gene are MNHEY and SVGEGT. The CDR3 is made up of 14 amino acids. In nucleotides, the CDR3 is TGTGCCAGCAGTTACTACGGACGAGGGGAGACCCAGTACTTC. Translation gives CASSYYGRGETQYF.

The chain links TRBV7-2 to TRBJ2-5; D perhaps matches TRBD2 (5 bases). Germline loops: CDR1 SGHTA, CDR2 FQGNSA. Between the trimmed V and J ends, which lost 2 bases and 1 base, there was a span of 11 bases. The CDR3 has 15 amino acids. The CDR3 DNA follows: TGTGCCAGCAGCTTACTAGTTCTAGCCCAAGAGACCCAGTACTTC. This sequence encodes CASSLLVLAQETQYF.

V and J are TRBV3-1 (or the pseudogene TRBV3-2) and TRBJ2-3; possibly TRBD2 for D (6 bases). The CDR3 sequence is 14 residues long. In germline, CDR1 is LGHDT, CDR2 YNNKEL (reference sequence). Between the trimmed V and J ends, which lost 4 bases and 2 bases, there was a span of 10 bases. The CDR3 spells CASSLGLPTDTQYF. The CDR3 DNA reads as TGTGCCAGCAGCCTGGGACTGCCCACAGATACGCAGTATTTT.

The chain uses TRBV12-3 or TRBV12-4 and TRBJ2-5; D is undetermined. The CDR3 has 13 amino acids. Trimming stripped 2 bases from V and 4 bases from J, with 8 bases between. The chain's CDR3 is CASSLILGETQYF. The DNA of the CDR3 is TGTGCCAGCAGTTTAATCTTGGGAGAGACCCAGTACTTC.

The chain has TRBV7-8 and TRBJ1-1; weak D call: TRBD1 (5 bases). The CDR3 has 16 amino acids. The germline V gene encodes CDR1 SGHVS and CDR2 FQNEAQ. Trimming removed 0 bases from V and 3 bases from J, with 14 bases in between. In nucleotides, the CDR3 is TGTGCCAGCAGCTTAGCACCGGGACCCACGGACACTGAAGCTTTCTTT. Its translation is CASSLAPGPTDTEAFF.

V gene TRBV6-5 combines with J gene TRBJ1-1; no definite D call. Germline V lookup: CDR1 MNHEY, CDR2 SVGAGI. Trimming shortened V by 6 bases and J by 1 base, and 15 bases separated the two germline ends. The CDR3 sequence is 15 residues long. The CDR3 DNA is TGTGCCAGCAGGGATAAAGGACGGGGGAACACTGAAGCTTTCTTT. Amino acids: CASRDKGRGNTEAFF.

The V and J genes are TRBV2 and TRBJ1-2, with TRBD1 identical over 7 bases. J gave up 2 bases and V 8 bases, and 2 bases lay outside the gene matches. The CDR3 runs to 12 residues. The V gene's germline CDR1 is SNHLY and CDR2 FYNNEI. CDR3 coding DNA: TGTGCCAGCTCGACAGGGAACTATGGCTACACCTTC. Its translation is CASSTGNYGYTF.